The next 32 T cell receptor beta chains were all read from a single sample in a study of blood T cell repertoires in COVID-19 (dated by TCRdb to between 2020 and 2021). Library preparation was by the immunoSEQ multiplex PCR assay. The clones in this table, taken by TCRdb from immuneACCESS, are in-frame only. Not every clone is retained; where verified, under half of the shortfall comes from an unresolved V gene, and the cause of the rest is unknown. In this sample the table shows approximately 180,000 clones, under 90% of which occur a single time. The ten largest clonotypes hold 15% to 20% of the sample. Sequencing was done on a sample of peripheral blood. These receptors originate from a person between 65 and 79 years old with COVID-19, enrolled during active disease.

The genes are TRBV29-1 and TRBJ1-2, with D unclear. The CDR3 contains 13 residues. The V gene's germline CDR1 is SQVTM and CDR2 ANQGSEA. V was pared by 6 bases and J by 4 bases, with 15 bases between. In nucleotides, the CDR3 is TGCAGCGTAGATGAATGGGCGGGCTATGGCTACACCTTC. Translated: CSVDEWAGYGYTF.

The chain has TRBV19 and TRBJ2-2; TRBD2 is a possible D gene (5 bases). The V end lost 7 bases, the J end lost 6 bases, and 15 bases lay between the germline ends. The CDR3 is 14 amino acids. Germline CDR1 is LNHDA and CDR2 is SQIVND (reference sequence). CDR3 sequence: CASKLTTFAGELFF. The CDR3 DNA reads TGTGCCAGTAAATTGACTACCTTTGCCGGGGAGCTGTTTTTT.

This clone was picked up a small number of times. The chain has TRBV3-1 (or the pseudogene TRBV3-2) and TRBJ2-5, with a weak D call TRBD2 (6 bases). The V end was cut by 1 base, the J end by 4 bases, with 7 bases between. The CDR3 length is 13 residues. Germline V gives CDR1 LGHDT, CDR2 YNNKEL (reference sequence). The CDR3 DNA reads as TGTGCCAGCAGCCAAGTGGAGGGAGAGACCCAGTACTTC. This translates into CASSQVEGETQYF.

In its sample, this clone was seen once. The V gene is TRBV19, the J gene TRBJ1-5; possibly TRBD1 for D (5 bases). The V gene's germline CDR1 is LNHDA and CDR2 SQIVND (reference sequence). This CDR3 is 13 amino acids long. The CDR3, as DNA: TGTGCTATATACCGGGACTTCAATCAGCCCCAGCATTTT. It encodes CAIYRDFNQPQHF.

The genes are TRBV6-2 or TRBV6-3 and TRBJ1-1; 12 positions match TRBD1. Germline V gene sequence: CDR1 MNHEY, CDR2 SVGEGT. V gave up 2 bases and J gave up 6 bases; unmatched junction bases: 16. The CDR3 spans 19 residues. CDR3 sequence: CASSYKPGQGARVVAEAFF. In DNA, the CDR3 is TGTGCCAGCAGTTACAAGCCGGGACAGGGGGCGCGGGTTGTCGCTGAAGCTTTCTTT.

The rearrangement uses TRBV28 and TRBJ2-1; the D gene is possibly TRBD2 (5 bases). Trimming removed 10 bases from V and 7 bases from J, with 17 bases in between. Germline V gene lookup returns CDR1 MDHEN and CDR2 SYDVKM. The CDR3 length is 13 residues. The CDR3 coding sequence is TGTGCCACCGGTCTAGCTGGGGTGAATGAGCAGTTCTTC. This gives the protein CATGLAGVNEQFF.

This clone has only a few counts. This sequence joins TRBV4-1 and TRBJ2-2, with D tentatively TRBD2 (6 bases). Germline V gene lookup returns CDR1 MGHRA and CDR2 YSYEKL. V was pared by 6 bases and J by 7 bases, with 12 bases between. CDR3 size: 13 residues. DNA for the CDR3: TGCGCCAGCAGGAAGACTAGTGACGGGGAGCTGTTTTTT. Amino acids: CASRKTSDGELFF.

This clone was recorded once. CDR3 sequence reads: CSVRQGYTEAFF. The DNA of the CDR3 is TGCAGCGTTAGGCAGGGTTACACTGAAGCTTTCTTT. The rearrangement joins TRBV29-1 to TRBJ1-1; possibly TRBD1 for D (5 bases). This CDR3 is built from 12 residues. Germline CDR1 reads SQVTM; CDR2 reads ANQGSEA. V was pared by 5 bases and J by 3 bases, with 10 bases between.

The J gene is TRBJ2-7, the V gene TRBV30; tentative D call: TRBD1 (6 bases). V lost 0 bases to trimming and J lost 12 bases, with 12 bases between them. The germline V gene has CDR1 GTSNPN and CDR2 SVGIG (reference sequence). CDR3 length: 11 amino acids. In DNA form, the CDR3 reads TGTGCCTGGAGTGTATTGGACAGAGGGTACTTC. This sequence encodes CAWSVLDRGYF.

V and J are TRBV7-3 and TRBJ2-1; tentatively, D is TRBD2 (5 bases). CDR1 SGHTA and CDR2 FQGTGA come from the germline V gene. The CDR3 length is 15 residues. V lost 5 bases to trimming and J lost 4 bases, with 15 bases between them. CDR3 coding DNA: TGTGCCAGCAGCCGGGGTATGGCGAGATACAATGAGCAGTTCTTC. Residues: CASSRGMARYNEQFF.

DNA for the CDR3: TGTGCCAGTAGTATCGGGCCAGGGGTGGCTGAAAAACTGTTTTTT. Its protein is CASSIGPGVAEKLFF. The chain combines TRBV19 with TRBJ1-4; TRBD1 is a possible D gene (6 bases). The CDR3 covers 15 residues. V lost 3 bases, J lost 7 bases, and 15 bases lay in between. The germline V gene has CDR1 LNHDA and CDR2 SQIVND (reference sequence).

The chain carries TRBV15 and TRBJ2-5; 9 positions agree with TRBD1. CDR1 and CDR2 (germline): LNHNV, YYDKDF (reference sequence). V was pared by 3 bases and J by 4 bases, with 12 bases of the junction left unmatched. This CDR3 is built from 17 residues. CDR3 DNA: TGTGCCACCAGCAGCGGGACAGGGATCGCCAATGGAGAGACCCAGTACTTC. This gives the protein CATSSGTGIANGETQYF.

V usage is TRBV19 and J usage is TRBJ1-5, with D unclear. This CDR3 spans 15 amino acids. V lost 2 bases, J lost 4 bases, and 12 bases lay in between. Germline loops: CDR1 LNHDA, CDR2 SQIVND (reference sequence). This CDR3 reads CASSIYLEGNQPQHF. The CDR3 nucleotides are TGTGCCAGTAGTATATATTTGGAGGGAAATCAGCCCCAGCATTTT.

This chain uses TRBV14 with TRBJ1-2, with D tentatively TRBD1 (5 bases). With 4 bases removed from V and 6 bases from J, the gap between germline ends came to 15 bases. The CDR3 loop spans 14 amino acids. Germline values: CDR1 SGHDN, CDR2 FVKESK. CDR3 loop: CASSRTRGGDGYTF. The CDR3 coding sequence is TGTGCCAGCAGCCGGACCCGGGGGGGGGATGGCTACACCTTC.

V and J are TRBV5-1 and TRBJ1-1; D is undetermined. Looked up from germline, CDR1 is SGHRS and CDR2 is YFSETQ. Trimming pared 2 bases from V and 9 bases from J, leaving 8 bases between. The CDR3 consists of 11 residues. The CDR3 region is CASSFREKAFF. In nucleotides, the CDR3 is TGCGCCAGCAGCTTTCGGGAAAAAGCTTTCTTT. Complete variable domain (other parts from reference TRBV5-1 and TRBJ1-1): KAGVTQTPRYLIKTRGQQVTLSCSPISGHRSVSWYQQTPGQGLQFLFEYFSETQRNKGNFPGRFSGRQFSNSRSEMNVSTLELGDSALYLCASSFREKAFFGQGTRLTVV.

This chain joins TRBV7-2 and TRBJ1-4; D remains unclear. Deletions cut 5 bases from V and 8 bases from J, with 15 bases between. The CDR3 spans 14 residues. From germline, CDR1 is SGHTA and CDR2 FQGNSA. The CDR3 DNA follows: TGTGCCAGCAGCCGGCCGGGGAATTGGGAAAAACTGTTTTTT. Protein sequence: CASSRPGNWEKLFF.

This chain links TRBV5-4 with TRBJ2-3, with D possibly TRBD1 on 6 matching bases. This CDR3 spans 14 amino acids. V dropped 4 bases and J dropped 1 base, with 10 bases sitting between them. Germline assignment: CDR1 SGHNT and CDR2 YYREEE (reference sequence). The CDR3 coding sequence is TGTGCCAGCAGCCCCGGGACACGCACAGATACGCAGTATTTT. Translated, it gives CASSPGTRTDTQYF.

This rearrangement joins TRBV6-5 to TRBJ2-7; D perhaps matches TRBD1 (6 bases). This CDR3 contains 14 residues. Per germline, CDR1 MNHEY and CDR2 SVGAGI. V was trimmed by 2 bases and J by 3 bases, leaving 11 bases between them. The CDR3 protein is CASSYQNRDYEQYF. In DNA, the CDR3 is TGTGCCAGCAGTTACCAGAACAGGGACTACGAGCAGTACTTC.

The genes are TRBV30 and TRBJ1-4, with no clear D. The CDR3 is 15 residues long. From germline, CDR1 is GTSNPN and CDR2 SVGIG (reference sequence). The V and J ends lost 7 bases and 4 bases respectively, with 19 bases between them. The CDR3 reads CASKPPRARNEKLFF. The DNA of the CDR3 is TGTGCCTCCAAACCGCCGAGGGCCCGTAATGAAAAACTGTTTTTT.

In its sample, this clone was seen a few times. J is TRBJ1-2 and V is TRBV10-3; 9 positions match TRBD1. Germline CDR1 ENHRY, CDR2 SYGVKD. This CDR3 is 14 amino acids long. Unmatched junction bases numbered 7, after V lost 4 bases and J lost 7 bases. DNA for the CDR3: TGTGCCATCAGTGGGGGACAGGGACATGTTGGCTACACCTTC. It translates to CAISGGQGHVGYTF.

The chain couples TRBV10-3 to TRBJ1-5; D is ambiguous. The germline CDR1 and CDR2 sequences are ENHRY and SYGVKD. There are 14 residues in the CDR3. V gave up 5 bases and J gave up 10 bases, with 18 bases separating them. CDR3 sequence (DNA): TGTGCCATCAGTAAGGAGGGAGCCCAATCACCCCAGCATTTT. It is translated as CAISKEGAQSPQHF.

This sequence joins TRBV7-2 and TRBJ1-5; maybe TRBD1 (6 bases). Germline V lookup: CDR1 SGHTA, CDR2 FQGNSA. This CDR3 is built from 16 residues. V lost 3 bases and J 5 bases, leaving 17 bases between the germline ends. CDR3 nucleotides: TGTGCCAGCAGCTTCCCACCCAGGGGAAGGGATCAGCCCCAGCATTTT. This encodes CASSFPPRGRDQPQHF. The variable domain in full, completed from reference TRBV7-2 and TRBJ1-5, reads GAGVSQSPSNKVTEKGKDVELRCDPISGHTALYWYRQSLGQGLEFLIYFQGNSAPDKSGLPSDRFSAERTGGSVSTLTIQRTQQEDSAVYLCASSFPPRGRDQPQHFGDGTRLSIL.

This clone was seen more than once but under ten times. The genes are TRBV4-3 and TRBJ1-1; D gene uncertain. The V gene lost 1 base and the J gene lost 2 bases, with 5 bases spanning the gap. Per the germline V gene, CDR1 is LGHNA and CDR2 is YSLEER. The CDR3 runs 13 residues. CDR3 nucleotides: TGCGCCAGCAGCCAAGTTTATAACACTGAAGCTTTCTTT. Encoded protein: CASSQVYNTEAFF.

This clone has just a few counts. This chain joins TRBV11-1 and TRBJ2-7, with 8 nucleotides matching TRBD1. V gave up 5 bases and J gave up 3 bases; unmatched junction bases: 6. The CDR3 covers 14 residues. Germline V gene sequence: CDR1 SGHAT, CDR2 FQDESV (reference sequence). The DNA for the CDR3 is TGTGCCAGCAGCGCCCGGGACAGGTACTACGAGCAGTACTTC. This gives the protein CASSARDRYYEQYF.

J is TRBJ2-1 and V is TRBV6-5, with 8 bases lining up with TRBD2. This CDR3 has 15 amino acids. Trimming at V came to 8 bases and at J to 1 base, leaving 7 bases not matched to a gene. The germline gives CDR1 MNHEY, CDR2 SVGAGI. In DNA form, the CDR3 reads TGTGCCAGCTCCATAGCGGGAATTTCCTACAATGAGCAGTTCTTC. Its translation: CASSIAGISYNEQFF.

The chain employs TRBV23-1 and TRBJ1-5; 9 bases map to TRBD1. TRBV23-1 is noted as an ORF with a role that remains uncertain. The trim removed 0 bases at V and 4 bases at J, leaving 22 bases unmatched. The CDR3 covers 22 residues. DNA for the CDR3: TGCGCCAGCAGTCAATCCGCACGACCGGGACAGGGCTTTCGCCCCGGGAATCAGCCCCAGCATTTT. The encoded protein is CASSQSARPGQGFRPGNQPQHF.

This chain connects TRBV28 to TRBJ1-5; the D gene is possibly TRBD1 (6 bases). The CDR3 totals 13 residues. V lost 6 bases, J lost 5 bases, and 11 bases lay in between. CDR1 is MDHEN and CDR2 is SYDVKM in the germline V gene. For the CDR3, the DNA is TGTGCCAGCAGCGGAGACAGGCATCAGCCCCAGCATTTT. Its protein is CASSGDRHQPQHF. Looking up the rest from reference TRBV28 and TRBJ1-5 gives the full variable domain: DVKVTQSSRYLVKRTGEKVFLECVQDMDHENMFWYRQDPGLGLRLIYFSYDVKMKEKGDIPEGYSVSREKKERFSLILESASTNQTSMYLCASSGDRHQPQHFGDGTRLSIL.

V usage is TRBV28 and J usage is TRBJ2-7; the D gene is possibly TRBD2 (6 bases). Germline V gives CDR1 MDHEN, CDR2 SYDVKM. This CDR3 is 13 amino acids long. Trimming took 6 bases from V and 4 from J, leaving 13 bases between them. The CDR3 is CASSRDSWYEQYF. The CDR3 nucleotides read TGTGCCAGCAGCCGGGACTCTTGGTACGAGCAGTACTTC.

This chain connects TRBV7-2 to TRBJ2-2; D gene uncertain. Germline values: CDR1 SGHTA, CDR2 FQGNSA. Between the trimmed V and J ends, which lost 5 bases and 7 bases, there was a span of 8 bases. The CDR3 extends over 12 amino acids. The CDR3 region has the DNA TGTGCCAGCAGCCCCCTAAGCGGGGAGCTGTTTTTT. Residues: CASSPLSGELFF.

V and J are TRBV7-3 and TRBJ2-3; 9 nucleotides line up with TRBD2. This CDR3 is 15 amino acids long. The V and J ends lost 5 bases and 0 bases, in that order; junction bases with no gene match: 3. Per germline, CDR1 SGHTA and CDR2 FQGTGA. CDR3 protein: CASSGGLASTDTQYF. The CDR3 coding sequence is TGTGCCAGCAGCGGGGGACTAGCCAGCACAGATACGCAGTATTTT. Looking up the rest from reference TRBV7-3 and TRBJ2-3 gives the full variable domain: GAGVSQTPSNKVTEKGKYVELRCDPISGHTALYWYRQSLGQGPEFLIYFQGTGAADDSGLPNDRFFAVRPEGSVSTLKIQRTERGDSAVYLCASSGGLASTDTQYFGPGTRLTVL.

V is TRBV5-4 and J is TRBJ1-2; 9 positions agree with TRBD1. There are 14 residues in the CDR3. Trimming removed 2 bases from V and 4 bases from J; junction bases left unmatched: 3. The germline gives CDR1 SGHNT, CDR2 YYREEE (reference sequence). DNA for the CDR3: TGTGCCAGCAGCTTAGGGGACAGGGTCTATGGCTACACCTTC. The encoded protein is CASSLGDRVYGYTF.

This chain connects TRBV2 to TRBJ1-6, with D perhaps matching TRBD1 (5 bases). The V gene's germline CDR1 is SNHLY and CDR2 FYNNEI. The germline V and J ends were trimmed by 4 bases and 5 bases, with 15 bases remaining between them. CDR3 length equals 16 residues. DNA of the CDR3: TGTGCCAGCAGTGGACGGGAGGGACGGAATAATTCACCCCTCCACTTT. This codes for CASSGREGRNNSPLHF. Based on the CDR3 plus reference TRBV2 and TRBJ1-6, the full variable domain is EPEVTQTPSHQVTQMGQEVILRCVPISNHLYFYWYRQILGQKVEFLVSFYNNEISEKSEIFDDQFSVERPDGSNFTLKIRSTKLEDSAMYFCASSGREGRNNSPLHFGNGTRLTVT.